The clone carrying this TCR beta chain was observed once. Its antigen is still unknown. Germline V gene sequence: CDR1 SGHTA, CDR2 FQGNSA. V dropped 3 bases and J dropped 1 base, with 7 bases sitting between them. The CDR3 sequence is 13 residues long. The data were produced by immunoSEQ multiplex PCR, yet TCRdb's version contains in-frame clones alone and is incomplete. This table has around 140,000 clones, nearly 95% appearing once. The record originates from a study of T cell responses to AZD1222 COVID-19 vaccine. Study-wide results and caveats: Just a handful of people given AZD1222 tested seropositive at baseline.

The sequence came from an adult in good health. V and J are TRBV7-2 and TRBJ2-7; D not certain. Material: peripheral blood, obtained on day 0 of AZD1222 vaccination. In DNA form, the CDR3 reads TGTGCCAGCAGCTTCGGGCCTTCCTACGAGCAGTACTTC. This translates into CASSFGPSYEQYF.